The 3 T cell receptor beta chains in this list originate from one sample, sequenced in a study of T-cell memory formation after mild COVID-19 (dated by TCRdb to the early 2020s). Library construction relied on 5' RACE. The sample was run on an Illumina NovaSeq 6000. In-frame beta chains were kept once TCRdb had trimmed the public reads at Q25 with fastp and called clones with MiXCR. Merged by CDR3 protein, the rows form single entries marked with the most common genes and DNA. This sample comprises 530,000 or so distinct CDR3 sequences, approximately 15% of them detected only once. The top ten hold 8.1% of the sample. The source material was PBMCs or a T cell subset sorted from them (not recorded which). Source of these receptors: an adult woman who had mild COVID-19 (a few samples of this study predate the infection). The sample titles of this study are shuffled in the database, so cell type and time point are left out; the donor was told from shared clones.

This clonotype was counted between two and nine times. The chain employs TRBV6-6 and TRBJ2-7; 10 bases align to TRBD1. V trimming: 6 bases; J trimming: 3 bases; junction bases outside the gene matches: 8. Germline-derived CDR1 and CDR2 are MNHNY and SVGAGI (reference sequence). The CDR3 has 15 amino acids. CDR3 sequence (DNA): TGTGCCAGCAGCTCCCCCGGGACAGGGGACTACGAGCAGTACTTC. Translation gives CASSSPGTGDYEQYF.

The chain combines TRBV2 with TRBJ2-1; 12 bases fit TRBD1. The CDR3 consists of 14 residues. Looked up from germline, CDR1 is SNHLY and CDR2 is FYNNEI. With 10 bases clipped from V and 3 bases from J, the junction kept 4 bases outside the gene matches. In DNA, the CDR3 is TGTGCCATAGGGGACAGGGGGCTCTACAATGAGCAGTTCTTC. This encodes CAIGDRGLYNEQFF.

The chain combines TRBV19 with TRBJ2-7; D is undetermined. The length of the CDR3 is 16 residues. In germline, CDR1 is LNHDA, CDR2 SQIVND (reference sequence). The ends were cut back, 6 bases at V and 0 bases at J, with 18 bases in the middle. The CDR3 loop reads CASSAEKGPSSYEQYF. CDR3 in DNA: TGTGCCAGTAGCGCTGAAAAGGGCCCAAGCTCCTACGAGCAGTACTTC.